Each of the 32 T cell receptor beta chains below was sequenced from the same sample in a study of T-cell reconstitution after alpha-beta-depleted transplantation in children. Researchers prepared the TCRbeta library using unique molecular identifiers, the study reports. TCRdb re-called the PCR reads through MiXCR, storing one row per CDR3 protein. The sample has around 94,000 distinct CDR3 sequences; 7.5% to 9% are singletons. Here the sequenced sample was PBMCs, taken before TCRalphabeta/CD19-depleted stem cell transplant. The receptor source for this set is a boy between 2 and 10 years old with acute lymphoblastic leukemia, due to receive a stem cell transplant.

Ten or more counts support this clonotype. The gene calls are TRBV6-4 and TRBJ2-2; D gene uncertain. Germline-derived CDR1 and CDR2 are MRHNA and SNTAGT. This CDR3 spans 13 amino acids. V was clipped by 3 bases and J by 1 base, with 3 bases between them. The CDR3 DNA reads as TGTGCCAGCAGTGAAGGGAACACCGGGGAGCTGTTTTTT. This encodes CASSEGNTGELFF.

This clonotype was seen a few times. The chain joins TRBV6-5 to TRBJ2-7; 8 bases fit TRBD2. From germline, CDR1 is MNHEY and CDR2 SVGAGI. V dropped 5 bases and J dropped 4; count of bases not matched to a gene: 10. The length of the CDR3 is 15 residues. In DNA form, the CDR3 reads TGTGCCAGCAGTCACCCTTTAGCGGGGCTTTACGAGCAGTACTTC. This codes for CASSHPLAGLYEQYF.

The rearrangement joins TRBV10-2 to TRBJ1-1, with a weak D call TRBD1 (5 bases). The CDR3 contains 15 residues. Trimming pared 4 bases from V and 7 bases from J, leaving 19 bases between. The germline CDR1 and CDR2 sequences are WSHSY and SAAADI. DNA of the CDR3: TGCGCCAGCAGTGGGCAGACAGCCACCAGATTTGAAGCTTTCTTT. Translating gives CASSGQTATRFEAFF.

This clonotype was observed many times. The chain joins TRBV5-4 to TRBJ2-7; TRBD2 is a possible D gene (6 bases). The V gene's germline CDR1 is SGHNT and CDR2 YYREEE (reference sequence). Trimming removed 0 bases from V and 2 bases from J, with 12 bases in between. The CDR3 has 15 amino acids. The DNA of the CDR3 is TGTGCCAGCAGCTTGGCCGGGGACTCACCCTACGAGCAGTACTTC. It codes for CASSLAGDSPYEQYF.

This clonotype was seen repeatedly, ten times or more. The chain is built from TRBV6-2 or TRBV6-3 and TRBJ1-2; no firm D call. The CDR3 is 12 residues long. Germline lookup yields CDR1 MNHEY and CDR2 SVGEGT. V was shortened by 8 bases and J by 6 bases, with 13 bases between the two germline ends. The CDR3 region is CASEGLADGYTF. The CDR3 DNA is TGTGCCAGCGAAGGGTTAGCGGATGGCTACACCTTC.

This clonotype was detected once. As DNA, the CDR3 is TGTGCCAGCAGTGAGGGGACAGGGGGGACAGATACGCAGTATTTT. Its translation: CASSEGTGGTDTQYF. The rearrangement links TRBV6-1 to TRBJ2-3; TRBD1 matches at 11 bases. Per the germline V gene, CDR1 is MNHNS and CDR2 is SASEGT. CDR3 length equals 15 residues. J was trimmed by 3 bases and V by 3 bases; bases with no gene match: 2.

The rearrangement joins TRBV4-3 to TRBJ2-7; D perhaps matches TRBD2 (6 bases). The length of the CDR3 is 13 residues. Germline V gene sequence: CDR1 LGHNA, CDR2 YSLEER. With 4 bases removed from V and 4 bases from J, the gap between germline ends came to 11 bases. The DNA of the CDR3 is TGCGCCAGCAGCCCAGAGGCGGGGTACGAGCAGTACTTC. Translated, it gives CASSPEAGYEQYF.

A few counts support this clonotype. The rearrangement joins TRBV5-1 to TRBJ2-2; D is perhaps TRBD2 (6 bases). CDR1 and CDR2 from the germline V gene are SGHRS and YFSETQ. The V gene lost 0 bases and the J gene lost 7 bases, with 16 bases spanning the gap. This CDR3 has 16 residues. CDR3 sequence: CASSLAGVLDVGELFF. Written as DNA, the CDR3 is TGCGCCAGCAGCTTGGCGGGGGTTCTTGACGTCGGGGAGCTGTTTTTT.

In DNA form, the CDR3 reads TGTGCCAGCAGCAGCCGTCTAGATCAAGAGACCCAGTACTTC. Residues: CASSSRLDQETQYF. The V and J genes are TRBV7-9 and TRBJ2-5, with D unresolved. Germline V CDR1 and CDR2: SEHNR, FQNEAQ (reference sequence). The CDR3 has 14 amino acids. The V end was cut by 5 bases, the J end by 2 bases, with 12 bases between.

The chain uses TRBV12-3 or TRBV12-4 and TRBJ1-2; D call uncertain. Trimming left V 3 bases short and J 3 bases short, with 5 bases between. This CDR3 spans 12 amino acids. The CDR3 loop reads CASSLSDYGYTF. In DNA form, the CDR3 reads TGTGCCAGCAGTTTGTCGGACTATGGCTACACCTTC.

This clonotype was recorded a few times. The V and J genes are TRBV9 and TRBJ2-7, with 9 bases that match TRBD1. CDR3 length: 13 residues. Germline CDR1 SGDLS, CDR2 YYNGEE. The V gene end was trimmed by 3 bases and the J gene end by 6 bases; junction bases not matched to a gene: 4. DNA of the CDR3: TGTGCCAGCAGCGCGACAGGGGGAGGCGAGCAGTACTTC. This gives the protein CASSATGGGEQYF.

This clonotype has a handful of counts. In DNA form, the CDR3 reads TGTGCCAGCAGTTTCGCTCCGGGACTAGCGGGGGGGCTAGGGGATGAGCAGTTCTTC. Its protein is CASSFAPGLAGGLGDEQFF. The chain recombines TRBV6-2 or TRBV6-3 with TRBJ2-1; the match to TRBD2 covers 16 bases. Germline CDR1 reads MNHEY; CDR2 reads SVGEGT. The length of the CDR3 is 19 residues. V lost 4 bases, J lost 8 bases, and 14 bases stayed unmatched.

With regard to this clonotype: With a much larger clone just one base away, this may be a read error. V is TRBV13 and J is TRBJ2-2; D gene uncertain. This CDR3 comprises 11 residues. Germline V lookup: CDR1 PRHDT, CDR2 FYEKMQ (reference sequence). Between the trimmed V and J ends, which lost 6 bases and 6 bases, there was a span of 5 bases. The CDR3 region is CASRLAGELFF. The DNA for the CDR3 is TGTGCCAGCAGGTTGGCCGGGGAGCTGTTTTTT.

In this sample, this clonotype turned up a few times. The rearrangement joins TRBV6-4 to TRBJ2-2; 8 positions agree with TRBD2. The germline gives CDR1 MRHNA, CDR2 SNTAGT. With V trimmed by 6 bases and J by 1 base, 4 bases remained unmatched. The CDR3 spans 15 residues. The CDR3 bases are TGTGCCAGCAGCGAAGCGGGGGAGAACACCGGGGAGCTGTTTTTT. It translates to CASSEAGENTGELFF.

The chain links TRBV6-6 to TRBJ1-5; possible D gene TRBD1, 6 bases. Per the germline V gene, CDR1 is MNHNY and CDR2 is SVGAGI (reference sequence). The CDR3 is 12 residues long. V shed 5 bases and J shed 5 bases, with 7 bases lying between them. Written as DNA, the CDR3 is TGTGCCAGCAGTCGACAGGATCAGCCCCAGCATTTT. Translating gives CASSRQDQPQHF.

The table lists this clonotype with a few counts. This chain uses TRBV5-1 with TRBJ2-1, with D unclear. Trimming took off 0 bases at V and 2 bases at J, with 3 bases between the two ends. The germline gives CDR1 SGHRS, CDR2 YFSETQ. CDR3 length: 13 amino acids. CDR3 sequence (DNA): TGCGCCAGCAGCTTGGAACCCTACAATGAGCAGTTCTTC. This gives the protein CASSLEPYNEQFF.

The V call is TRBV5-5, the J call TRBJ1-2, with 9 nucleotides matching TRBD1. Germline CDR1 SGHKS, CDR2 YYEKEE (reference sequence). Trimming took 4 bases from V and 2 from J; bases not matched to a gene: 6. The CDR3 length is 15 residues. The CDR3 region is CASSRTGTGNYGYTF. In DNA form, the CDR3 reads TGTGCCAGCAGCCGAACGGGGACAGGGAACTATGGCTACACCTTC.

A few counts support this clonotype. DNA of the CDR3: TGTGCCAGCAGTTGGGGACATACAAACAAAAACATTCAGTACTTC. Amino acid sequence: CASSWGHTNKNIQYF. V and J are TRBV27 and TRBJ2-4, with D maybe TRBD1 (6 bases). Per the germline V gene, CDR1 is MNHEY and CDR2 is SMNVEV (reference sequence). Trimming took off 4 bases at V and 3 bases at J, with 13 bases between the two ends. The CDR3 is made up of 15 amino acids.

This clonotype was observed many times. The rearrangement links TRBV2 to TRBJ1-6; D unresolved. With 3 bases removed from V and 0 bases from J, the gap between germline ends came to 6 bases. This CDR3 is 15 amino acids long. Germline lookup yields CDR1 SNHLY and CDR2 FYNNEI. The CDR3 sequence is CASSEGNSYNSPLHF. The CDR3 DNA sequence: TGTGCCAGCAGTGAGGGTAACTCCTATAATTCACCCCTCCACTTT.

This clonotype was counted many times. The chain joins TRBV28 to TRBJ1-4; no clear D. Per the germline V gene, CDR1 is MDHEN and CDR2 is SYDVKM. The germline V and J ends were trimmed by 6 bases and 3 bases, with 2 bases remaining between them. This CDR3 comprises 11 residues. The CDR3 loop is CASRSNEKLFF. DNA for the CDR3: TGTGCCAGCAGATCTAATGAAAAACTGTTTTTT.

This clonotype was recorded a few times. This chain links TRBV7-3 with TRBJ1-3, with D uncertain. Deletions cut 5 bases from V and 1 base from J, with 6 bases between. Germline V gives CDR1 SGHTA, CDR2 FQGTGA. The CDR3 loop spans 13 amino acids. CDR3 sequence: CASSKGSGNTIYF. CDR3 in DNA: TGTGCCAGCAGCAAAGGATCTGGAAACACCATATATTTT.

The CDR3 here is CASSHLAGGSSYEQYF. Written as DNA, the CDR3 is TGTGCCAGCAGCCATCTAGCGGGGGGTAGTTCCTACGAGCAGTACTTC. The rearrangement uses TRBV3-1 and TRBJ2-7, with 11 nucleotides matching TRBD2. The germline V gene encodes CDR1 LGHDT and CDR2 YNNKEL (reference sequence). The CDR3 consists of 16 residues. Trimming at V came to 3 bases and at J to 1 base, leaving 5 bases not matched to a gene.

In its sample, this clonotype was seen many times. CDR3 bases: TGTGCCAGCACTGGGGGGAGCACTGAAGCTTTCTTT. Translated: CASTGGSTEAFF. This chain uses TRBV21-1 with TRBJ1-1; whether TRBD1, the table's D call, matches the DNA was not checked. TRBV21-1 is a known pseudogene. This CDR3 is built from 12 residues.

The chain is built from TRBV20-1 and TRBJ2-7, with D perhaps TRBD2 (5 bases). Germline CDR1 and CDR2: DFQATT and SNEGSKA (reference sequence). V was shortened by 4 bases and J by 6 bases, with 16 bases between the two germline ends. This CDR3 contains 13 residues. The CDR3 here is CSAMPNHGVEQYF. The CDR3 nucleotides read TGCAGTGCTATGCCCAACCACGGGGTCGAGCAGTACTTC.

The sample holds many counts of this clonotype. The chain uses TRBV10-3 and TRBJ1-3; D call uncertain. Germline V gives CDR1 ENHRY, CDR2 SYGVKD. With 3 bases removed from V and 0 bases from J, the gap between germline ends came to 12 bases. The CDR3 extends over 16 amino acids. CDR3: CAISEPKGFSGNTIYF. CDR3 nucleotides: TGTGCCATCAGTGAACCGAAGGGATTCTCTGGAAACACCATATATTTT.

This CDR3 is CATAPDSAQETQYF. As DNA, the CDR3 is TGTGCCACTGCACCGGACAGTGCCCAAGAGACCCAGTACTTC. This rearrangement joins TRBV10-3 to TRBJ2-5, with a tentative D call TRBD1 (6 bases). Trimming removed 10 bases at V and 1 base at J, with 16 bases between. This CDR3 is built from 14 residues. From germline, CDR1 is ENHRY and CDR2 SYGVKD.

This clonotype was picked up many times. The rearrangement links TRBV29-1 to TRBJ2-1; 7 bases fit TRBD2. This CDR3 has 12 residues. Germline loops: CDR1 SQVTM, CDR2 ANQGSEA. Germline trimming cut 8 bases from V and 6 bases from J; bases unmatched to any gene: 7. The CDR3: CSSDPGGNEQFF. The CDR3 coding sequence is TGCAGCTCAGACCCGGGGGGCAATGAGCAGTTCTTC.

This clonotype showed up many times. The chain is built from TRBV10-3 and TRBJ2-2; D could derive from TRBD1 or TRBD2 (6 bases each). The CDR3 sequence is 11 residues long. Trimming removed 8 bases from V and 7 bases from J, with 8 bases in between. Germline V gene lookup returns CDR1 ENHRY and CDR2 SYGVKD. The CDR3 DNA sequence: TGTGCCATCGGGGGGCACGGGGAGCTGTTTTTT. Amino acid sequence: CAIGGHGELFF.

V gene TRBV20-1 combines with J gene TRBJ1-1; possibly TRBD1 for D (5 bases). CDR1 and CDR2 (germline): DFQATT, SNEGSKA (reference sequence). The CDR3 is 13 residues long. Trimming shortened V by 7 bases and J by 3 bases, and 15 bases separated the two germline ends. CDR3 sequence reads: CSVAGEGHTEAFF. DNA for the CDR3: TGCAGTGTAGCCGGGGAGGGACACACTGAAGCTTTCTTT.

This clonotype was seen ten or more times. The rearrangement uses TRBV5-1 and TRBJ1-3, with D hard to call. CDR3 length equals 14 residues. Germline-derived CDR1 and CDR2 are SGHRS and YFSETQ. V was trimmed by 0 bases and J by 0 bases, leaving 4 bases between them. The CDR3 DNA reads TGCGCCAGCAGCTTGGAGTACTCTGGAAACACCATATATTTT. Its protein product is CASSLEYSGNTIYF.

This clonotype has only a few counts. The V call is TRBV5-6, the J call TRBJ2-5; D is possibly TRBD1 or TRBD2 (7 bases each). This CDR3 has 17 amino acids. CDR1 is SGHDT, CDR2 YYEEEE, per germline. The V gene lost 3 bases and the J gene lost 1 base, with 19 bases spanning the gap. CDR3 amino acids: CASSWGGDSALQETQYF. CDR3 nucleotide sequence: TGTGCCAGCAGCTGGGGGGGGGACAGTGCCCTCCAAGAGACCCAGTACTTC.

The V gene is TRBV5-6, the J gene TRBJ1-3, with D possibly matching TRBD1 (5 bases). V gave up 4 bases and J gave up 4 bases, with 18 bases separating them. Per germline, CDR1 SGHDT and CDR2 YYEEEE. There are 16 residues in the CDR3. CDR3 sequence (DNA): TGTGCCAGCAGCCCCTTCCTGGGGGAGAGGGGAAACACCATATATTTT. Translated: CASSPFLGERGNTIYF.